The source of this T cell receptor (beta chain) is a study of diagnostic markers for celiac disease. TCRdb re-called the reads and catalogs CDR3 proteins one per entry, DNA excluded. The table for this sample gives 7,000 to 8,000 distinct CDR3 sequences. This CDR3 region has 18 residues. Germline CDR1 is MDHEN and CDR2 is SYDVKM. This TCR came from a human donor. This table probably holds off-target reads from a library built for another chain. The specimen sequenced was either unsorted cells or a sorted T cell fraction (not recorded which). The chain employs TRBV28 and TRBJ2-1; lacking DNA, the TRBD2 call made by TCRdb goes unchecked. Here the CDR3 reads CASSFHLGGAGGPDEQFF.